These T cell receptor beta chains were read from a single sample in a study of T cells in Graves' hyperthyroidism and ophthalmopathy. TCRdb ran MiXCR on the multiplex PCR reads and lists one entry per CDR3 protein. The sample carries 89,000 or so distinct CDR3 sequences, around 37% recorded once. The sequenced material came from peripheral blood or thyroid tissue (not recorded which). All receptors come from a woman aged 30 to 39 with Graves' hyperthyroidism. Both conserved end residues are part of each CDR3. A D gene is named only where the DNA matches it firmly. Rows may omit the clone size; those that give it use once, few, many or a size class.

d_call,j_call,v_call,clone_size,cdr3_length,cdr3_aa,cdr3_nt
.,TRBJ1-2,TRBV4-1,many,15,CASSHDVTGFYGYTF,TGCGCCAGCAGCCATGATGTGACGGGATTCTATGGCTACACCTTC
.,TRBJ1-2,TRBV28,many,13,CASRLHGEVGYTF,TGTGCCAGCAGACTACATGGGGAAGTTGGCTACACCTTC
.,TRBJ1-2,TRBV20-1,.,13,CSRLGGGVYGYTF,TGCAGTCGCTTAGGAGGGGGAGTCTATGGCTACACCTTC
.,TRBJ2-2,TRBV12-3/TRBV12-4,many,13,CASSTRGTGELFF,TGTGCCAGCAGTACGCGAGGTACCGGGGAGCTGTTTTTT
TRBD1,TRBJ1-4,TRBV5-1,many,16,CASSLDPGTGGEKLFF,TGCGCCAGCAGCCTGGATCCCGGGACAGGGGGTGAAAAACTGTTTTTT
.,TRBJ2-2,TRBV3-1,many,11,CASSQEWELFF,TGTGCCAGCAGCCAGGAGTGGGAGCTGTTTTTT
.,TRBJ1-4,TRBV20-1,.,14,CSAGSDVRGEKLFF,TGCAGTGCTGGCTCGGACGTTAGAGGGGAAAAACTGTTTTTT
TRBD1,TRBJ1-5,TRBV9,.,14,CASSDGTGNQPQHF,TGTGCCAGCAGCGACGGGACAGGGAATCAGCCCCAGCATTTT
.,TRBJ1-5,TRBV12-3/TRBV12-4,.,15,CASSLTGGADQPQHF,TGTGCCAGCAGTTTAACCGGGGGCGCGGATCAGCCGCAGCATTTT
.,TRBJ1-3,TRBV20-1,many,12,CSARESGNTIYF,TGCAGTGCTAGAGAGTCTGGAAACACCATATATTTT
.,TRBJ1-2,TRBV20-1,many,13,CSARDFRGYGYTF,TGCAGTGCGAGGGACTTCAGGGGCTATGGCTACACCTTC
.,TRBJ2-7,TRBV3-1,many,14,CASSQSVRSYEQYF,TGTGCCAGCAGCCAATCCGTGAGGTCCTACGAGCAGTACTTC
.,TRBJ2-2,TRBV6-5,.,18,CASSFRLLRPGYPGELFF,TGTGCCAGCAGTTTCCGGCTACTTCGACCCGGGTATCCCGGGGAGCTGTTTTTT
.,TRBJ1-2,TRBV5-4,many,14,CASSLPMGENGYTF,TGTGCCAGCAGCCTACCGATGGGGGAGAATGGCTACACCTTC
TRBD1,TRBJ1-5,TRBV25-1,.,12,CARKTGNQPQHF,TGTGCGAGAAAGACAGGGAATCAGCCCCAGCATTTT
.,TRBJ1-1,TRBV7-6,.,14,CASRRGTENTKAFF,TGTGCCAGCCGCCGGGGGACTGAGAACACTAAAGCTTTCTTT
TRBD2,TRBJ2-7,TRBV28,many,18,CASSSTTGLAGVQYEQYF,TGTGCCAGCAGCTCTACCACGGGACTAGCGGGAGTCCAGTACGAGCAGTACTTC
TRBD1,TRBJ1-6,TRBV27,many,16,CASSLYRDRGGSPLHF,TGTGCCAGCAGTCTATACCGGGACAGGGGAGGGTCACCCCTCCACTTT
.,TRBJ2-5,TRBV15,many,15,CATSRDIAGGETQYF,TGTGCCACCAGCAGAGATATCGCAGGGGGGGAGACCCAGTACTTC
.,TRBJ1-2,TRBV20-1,many,12,CSARGPRWGYTF,TGCAGTGCTAGGGGACCTCGATGGGGCTACACCTTC
.,TRBJ2-3,TRBV7-2,few,16,CASSPQGRPTRDTQYF,TGTGCCAGCAGTCCCCAGGGACGTCCAACCCGGGATACGCAGTATTTT
TRBD2,TRBJ2-5,TRBV10-3,.,16,CAISLGLAGGPQTQYF,TGTGCCATCAGTTTGGGACTAGCGGGAGGGCCCCAGACCCAGTACTTC
.,TRBJ1-1,TRBV20-1,.,11,CSAGGVTEAFF,TGCAGTGCCGGGGGGGTCACTGAAGCTTTCTTT
.,TRBJ2-7,TRBV13,many,12,CASSRSSYEQYF,TGTGCCAGCTCCCGGAGCTCCTACGAGCAGTACTTC
TRBD2,TRBJ2-2,TRBV7-9,many,19,CASRPTFSGGSFRAGELFF,TGTGCCAGCAGGCCCACCTTTAGTGGCGGGAGTTTTAGAGCCGGGGAGCTGTTTTTT
.,TRBJ1-1,TRBV13,many,12,CASSKENTEAFF,TGTGCCAGCAGTAAGGAGAACACTGAAGCTTTCTTT
.,TRBJ1-2,TRBV6-5,many,13,CASSYYTTSGYTF,TGTGCCAGCAGTTACTACACGACATCTGGCTACACCTTC
.,TRBJ1-1,TRBV6-5,many,13,CASIRGWNTEAFF,TGTGCCAGCATCAGGGGCTGGAACACTGAAGCTTTCTTT
TRBD2,TRBJ2-6,TRBV6-4,many,19,CASSTSRTRTGLGANVLTF,TGTGCCAGCAGCACGTCACGAACGAGGACGGGACTAGGGGCCAACGTCCTGACTTTC
.,TRBJ1-2,TRBV30,.,13,CAWSKGKAYGYTF,TGTGCCTGGAGTAAAGGGAAGGCCTATGGCTACACCTTC
.,TRBJ2-5,TRBV9,many,14,CASSVGGVQETQYF,TGTGCCAGCAGCGTAGGCGGGGTGCAAGAGACCCAGTACTTC
TRBD2,TRBJ2-5,TRBV9,many,17,CASSASAEGAGGETQYF,TGTGCCAGCAGCGCCTCCGCCGAGGGGGCGGGGGGGGAGACCCAGTACTTC
TRBD1,TRBJ2-7,TRBV6-5,many,15,CASISRGLNFYEQYF,TGTGCCAGCATCAGTAGGGGGCTAAATTTCTACGAGCAGTACTTC
.,TRBJ2-5,TRBV9,many,16,CASSNLQGGYQETQYF,TGTGCCAGCAGCAACCTGCAGGGGGGGTACCAAGAGACCCAGTACTTC
.,TRBJ1-1,TRBV12-3/TRBV12-4,many,15,CASSDPGRDGTEAFF,TGTGCCAGCAGCGATCCGGGGCGGGATGGCACTGAAGCTTTCTTT
TRBD1,TRBJ2-7,TRBV19,many,15,CASSREQGLGYEQYF,TGTGCCAGTAGTAGAGAACAGGGGTTGGGCTACGAGCAGTACTTC
.,TRBJ1-2,TRBV5-1,many,13,CASSPRWGYGYTF,TGCGCCAGCAGCCCAAGATGGGGCTATGGCTACACCTTC
.,TRBJ1-5,TRBV4-1,many,16,CASSQAYGNNNQPQHF,TGCGCCAGCAGCCAAGCCTACGGTAATAACAATCAGCCCCAGCATTTT
TRBD2,TRBJ2-2,TRBV7-9,.,16,CASSLTGLAREGELFF,TGTGCCAGCAGCTTAACGGGACTAGCGAGGGAAGGGGAGCTGTTTTTT
TRBD1,TRBJ1-2,TRBV29-1,.,13,CSVADRIGYGYTF,TGCAGCGTCGCGGACAGGATCGGCTATGGCTACACCTTC
.,TRBJ2-3,TRBV20-1,many,12,CSAGLGTDTQYF,TGCAGTGCTGGACTGGGCACAGATACGCAGTATTTT
.,TRBJ1-4,TRBV10-3,.,13,CAISESTGEKLSF,TGTGCCATCAGTGAGTCGACAGGAGAAAAACTGTCTTTT
.,TRBJ2-7,TRBV15,.,13,CATSKEVSYEQYF,TGTGCCACCAGCAAGGAGGTTTCCTACGAGCAGTACTTC
TRBD1,TRBJ1-2,TRBV7-9,many,16,CASSPAGQGSGYGYTF,TGTGCCAGCAGCCCTGCCGGACAGGGGTCTGGCTATGGCTACACCTTC
.,TRBJ2-7,TRBV7-9,many,15,CASSFALSEAYEQYF,TGTGCCAGCAGCTTCGCCCTATCCGAAGCGTACGAGCAGTACTTC
TRBD2,TRBJ2-7,TRBV7-8,many,19,CASSLRALASGRRSYEQYF,TGTGCCAGCAGCTTACGCGCGTTGGCTAGCGGGAGGAGGTCCTACGAGCAGTACTTC
.,TRBJ2-5,TRBV11-1,many,16,CASSPRGVEGGETQYF,TGTGCCAGCAGCCCCCGCGGAGTTGAGGGCGGGGAGACCCAGTACTTC
.,TRBJ1-2,TRBV7-2,many,14,CASSPQPQTLDCTF,TGTGCCAGCAGCCCCCAGCCCCAGACCCTAGACTGCACCTTC
.,TRBJ2-7,TRBV9,.,15,CASRVGTGAVYGQYF,TGTGCCAGCAGGGTAGGTACGGGAGCCGTCTACGGGCAGTACTTC
.,TRBJ1-2,TRBV9,many,13,CASSVVVGDGYTF,TGTGCCAGCAGCGTAGTAGTAGGGGATGGCTACACCTTC
.,TRBJ2-3,TRBV11-2,many,12,CASSETRMAQYF,TGTGCCAGCAGCGAGACTAGAATGGCGCAGTATTTT
TRBD1,TRBJ1-2,TRBV20-1,.,15,CSARPRGQGGYGYTF,TGCAGTGCTCGACCTCGCGGACAGGGGGGTTATGGCTACACCTTC
TRBD2,TRBJ2-7,TRBV7-2,many,16,CASTRAGVEPLREQYF,TGTGCCAGCACTAGAGCGGGAGTTGAGCCTCTACGAGAGCAGTACTTC